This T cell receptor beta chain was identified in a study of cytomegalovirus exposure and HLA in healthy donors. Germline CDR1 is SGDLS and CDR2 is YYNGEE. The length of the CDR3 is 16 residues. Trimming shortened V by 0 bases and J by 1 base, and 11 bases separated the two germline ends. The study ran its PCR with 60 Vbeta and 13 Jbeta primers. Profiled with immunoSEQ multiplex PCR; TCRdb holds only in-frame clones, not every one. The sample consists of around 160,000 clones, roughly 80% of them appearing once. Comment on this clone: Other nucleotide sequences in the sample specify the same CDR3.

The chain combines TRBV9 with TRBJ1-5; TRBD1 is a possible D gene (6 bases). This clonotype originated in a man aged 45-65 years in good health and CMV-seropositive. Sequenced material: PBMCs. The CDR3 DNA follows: TGTGCCAGCAGCGTAGGTGTGGGGGCAAGCAATCAGCCCCAGCATTTT. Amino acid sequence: CASSVGVGASNQPQHF.